This is a list of T cell receptor beta chains from one sample in a study of T-cell reconstitution after alpha-beta-depleted transplantation in children. TCRdb independently ran MiXCR on the PCR reads; one entry per CDR3 protein. In the table there are just over 200,000 distinct CDR3 sequences, around 9.2% of which are singletons. The material was PBMCs, mostly from graft donor cells, obtained 360 days after TCRalphabeta/CD19-depleted stem cell transplant. These TCRs come from a male patient between 2 and 15 years old who had a stem cell transplant for acute myeloid leukemia, so the T cells may come from the graft donor. The CDR3 runs from the conserved cysteine through the conserved F or W. D genes are given only for firm matches. Size tells how often a clone was seen (once, few, many) or the class of an expanded clone, and some rows leave it out.

j_gene: TRBJ1-5
d_gene: TRBD1
abundance: NA
v_gene: TRBV10-3
CDR3aa: CAIVIRGQGFSNQPQHF
CDR3nt: TGTGCCATTGTAATACGGGGACAGGGTTTTAGCAATCAGCCCCAGCATTTT

j_gene: TRBJ2-1
d_gene: NA
abundance: many
v_gene: TRBV20-1
CDR3aa: CSAREFGSSYNEQFF
CDR3nt: TGCAGTGCTAGAGAGTTTGGGAGCTCCTACAATGAGCAGTTCTTC

j_gene: TRBJ1-5
d_gene: NA
abundance: few
v_gene: TRBV20-1
CDR3aa: CSAVQGEGVNQPQHF
CDR3nt: TGCAGTGCGGTACAGGGAGAGGGGGTCAATCAGCCCCAGCATTTT

j_gene: TRBJ1-1
d_gene: NA
abundance: many
v_gene: TRBV7-9
CDR3aa: CAGSFGGLTEAFF
CDR3nt: TGTGCCGGGTCGTTCGGGGGGCTAACTGAAGCTTTCTTT

j_gene: TRBJ1-2
d_gene: NA
abundance: NA
v_gene: TRBV12-3/TRBV12-4
CDR3aa: CASSPTFGDYGYTF
CDR3nt: TGTGCCAGCAGCCCTACCTTCGGGGACTATGGCTACACCTTC

j_gene: TRBJ2-1
d_gene: NA
abundance: many
v_gene: TRBV12-3/TRBV12-4
CDR3aa: CASSFVVVGAGQFF
CDR3nt: TGTGCCAGCAGTTTCGTCGTAGTAGGGGCGGGGCAGTTCTTC

j_gene: TRBJ1-1
d_gene: NA
abundance: NA
v_gene: TRBV12-3/TRBV12-4
CDR3aa: CASSFRSEAFF
CDR3nt: TGTGCCAGCAGTTTCAGGTCTGAGGCTTTCTTT

j_gene: TRBJ1-1
d_gene: NA
abundance: many
v_gene: TRBV20-1
CDR3aa: CSAETHTEAFF
CDR3nt: TGCAGTGCTGAGACCCACACTGAAGCTTTCTTT

j_gene: TRBJ2-3
d_gene: TRBD2
abundance: NA
v_gene: TRBV20-1
CDR3aa: CSARGLAGGPSGTDTQYF
CDR3nt: TGCAGTGCTAGAGGACTAGCGGGAGGGCCCTCAGGGACAGATACGCAGTATTTT

j_gene: TRBJ2-5
d_gene: TRBD1
abundance: NA
v_gene: TRBV7-9
CDR3aa: CASSSGQGWGETQYF
CDR3nt: TGTGCCAGCAGCTCCGGACAGGGGTGGGGAGAGACCCAGTACTTC

j_gene: TRBJ2-2
d_gene: NA
abundance: NA
v_gene: TRBV4-3
CDR3aa: CASSPTSEAGELFF
CDR3nt: TGCGCCAGCAGCCCGACTTCTGAGGCCGGGGAGCTGTTTTTT

j_gene: TRBJ2-1
d_gene: TRBD1
abundance: NA
v_gene: TRBV5-1
CDR3aa: CASSAARSTGGNEQFF
CDR3nt: TGCGCCAGCAGCGCGGCGAGATCGACAGGGGGCAATGAGCAGTTCTTC

j_gene: TRBJ1-1
d_gene: NA
abundance: few
v_gene: TRBV5-1
CDR3aa: CASSQIQGPRGTEAFF
CDR3nt: TGCGCCAGCAGCCAGATTCAGGGTCCACGGGGTACTGAAGCTTTCTTT

j_gene: TRBJ2-5
d_gene: NA
abundance: few
v_gene: TRBV11-2
CDR3aa: CASSHQGPGNRWTQYF
CDR3nt: TGTGCCAGCAGCCATCAAGGACCGGGTAATCGGTGGACCCAGTACTTC

j_gene: TRBJ2-7
d_gene: TRBD2
abundance: many
v_gene: TRBV29-1
CDR3aa: CSVQASGRSPYEQYF
CDR3nt: TGCAGCGTTCAAGCTAGCGGGAGGTCCCCCTACGAGCAGTACTTC

j_gene: TRBJ2-3
d_gene: NA
abundance: NA
v_gene: TRBV20-1
CDR3aa: CSAIGGADTQYF
CDR3nt: TGCAGTGCTATTGGGGGCGCAGATACGCAGTATTTT

j_gene: TRBJ2-5
d_gene: NA
abundance: few
v_gene: TRBV15
CDR3aa: CATSREVREQETQYF
CDR3nt: TGTGCCACCAGCAGAGAGGTCAGGGAGCAAGAGACCCAGTACTTC

j_gene: TRBJ2-1
d_gene: NA
abundance: few
v_gene: TRBV7-2
CDR3aa: CASSLEAPREQFF
CDR3nt: TGTGCCAGCAGCTTAGAGGCCCCCCGTGAGCAGTTCTTC

j_gene: TRBJ1-5
d_gene: NA
abundance: few
v_gene: TRBV6-1
CDR3aa: CASSPRAGEVGTQPQHF
CDR3nt: TGTGCCAGCAGTCCCCGGGCAGGCGAGGTGGGTACTCAGCCCCAGCATTTT

j_gene: TRBJ2-7
d_gene: NA
abundance: few
v_gene: TRBV5-1
CDR3aa: CASSLSGSRFEQYF
CDR3nt: TGCGCCAGCAGCTTGTCCGGGAGCCGATTCGAGCAGTACTTC

j_gene: TRBJ1-5
d_gene: NA
abundance: NA
v_gene: TRBV7-6
CDR3aa: CASSLEVGGNQPQHF
CDR3nt: TGTGCCAGCAGCTTAGAGGTGGGGGGGAATCAGCCCCAGCATTTT

j_gene: TRBJ2-1
d_gene: TRBD2
abundance: NA
v_gene: TRBV30
CDR3aa: CAWSLLAGTYNEQFF
CDR3nt: TGTGCCTGGAGCTTACTAGCGGGAACGTACAATGAGCAGTTCTTC

j_gene: TRBJ1-2
d_gene: NA
abundance: many
v_gene: TRBV4-3
CDR3aa: CASSQDPTSYSGYTF
CDR3nt: TGCGCCAGCAGCCAAGATCCGACATCATACAGTGGCTACACCTTC

j_gene: TRBJ2-1
d_gene: TRBD2
abundance: NA
v_gene: TRBV7-3
CDR3aa: CASSPSGARYNEQFF
CDR3nt: TGTGCCAGCAGCCCTAGCGGGGCCCGATACAATGAGCAGTTCTTC

j_gene: TRBJ2-7
d_gene: NA
abundance: NA
v_gene: TRBV6-1
CDR3aa: CASRAASRGVYEQYF
CDR3nt: TGTGCCAGCAGAGCCGCTTCCAGGGGGGTATACGAGCAGTACTTC

j_gene: TRBJ2-5
d_gene: NA
abundance: many
v_gene: TRBV4-1
CDR3aa: CASSRQLEETQYF
CDR3nt: TGCGCCAGCAGCCGCCAACTAGAAGAGACCCAGTACTTC